Sequencing of this T cell receptor (beta chain) was carried out in a study of T cells in Graves' hyperthyroidism and ophthalmopathy. CDR1 is KGHDR, CDR2 SFDVKD, per germline. CDR3 length: 15 residues. Trimming removed 4 bases at V and 1 base at J, with 12 bases between. Amplification yielded TCR beta CDR3 regions, with RNA transcripts as the source. With the HTBI primer set, the TCR CDR3 went through a first round of RT-PCR. TCRdb recomputed calls from the multiplex PCR reads with MiXCR, one row per CDR3 protein. This table holds around 270,000 distinct CDR3 sequences, around 20% found once. PBMCs were derived from 10 ml fresh peripheral blood. General observations from the study: The model foresaw ophthalmopathy a median around 6.4 months prior to onset.

Concerning this clonotype: Its antigen is undetermined.

The chain has TRBV24-1 and TRBJ1-1; D possibly corresponds to TRBD1 (5 bases). Sequenced sample: blood. This sequence was found in a man between 45 and 60 years old with Graves' ophthalmopathy. CDR3 DNA sequence: TGTGCCACCAGTGAGGGGGGTAAGGGGAACACTGAAGCTTTCTTT. This translates into CATSEGGKGNTEAFF.